A single sample gave rise to the 16 T cell receptor beta chains below, sequenced in a study of spatial heterogeneity in lung cancer. The time point: sample taken at primary tumor resection. Whole RNA from tumor, nontumor lung or frozen PBMC was sequenced unsorted. Each CDR3 protein is one row after TCRdb ran MiXCR on the 5' RACE reads. The table has approximately 44,000 distinct CDR3 sequences, approximately 15% seen once. Sequenced here: PBMCs, sampled at surgery. The receptors derive from a male donor with early-stage non-small cell lung cancer.

The sample holds a few counts of this clonotype. V gene TRBV7-2 combines with J gene TRBJ2-2, with TRBD2 identical over 13 bases. Unmatched junction bases numbered 7, after V lost 5 bases and J lost 4 bases. The V gene's germline CDR1 is SGHTA and CDR2 FQGNSA. The CDR3 spans 17 residues. This CDR3 is CASSTGTSGTGTGELFF. The CDR3 region has the DNA TGTGCCAGCAGCACCGGGACTAGCGGGACAGGCACCGGGGAGCTGTTTTTT.

This clonotype has a count of ten or more. The rearrangement links TRBV12-3 or TRBV12-4 to TRBJ1-6; D is unclear. Trimming took 5 bases from V and 5 from J, leaving 13 bases between them. The CDR3 loop spans 15 amino acids. The chain's CDR3 is CASSPLQRDNSPLHF. DNA of the CDR3: TGTGCCAGCAGTCCTTTACAGCGAGATAATTCACCCCTCCACTTT.

Many counts were recorded for this clonotype. This chain joins TRBV18 and TRBJ2-7; D is possibly TRBD1 (6 bases). CDR1 and CDR2 (germline): KGHSH, LQKENI. CDR3 length: 12 amino acids. The germline V and J ends were trimmed by 2 bases and 5 bases, with 7 bases remaining between them. CDR3 region: CASSPNRDEQYF. In DNA, the CDR3 is TGTGCCAGCTCACCAAACAGGGACGAGCAGTACTTC.

This clonotype was observed a few times. The V gene is TRBV10-3, the J gene TRBJ1-3; 8 bases match TRBD1. Losses at the gene ends were 6 bases for V and 0 bases for J; bases not matched to a gene: 7. The CDR3 loop spans 16 amino acids. Germline CDR1 and CDR2: ENHRY and SYGVKD. The CDR3 nucleotides are TGTGCCATCAGCTGGGACAGGACAGCCTCTGGAAACACCATATATTTT. Protein product: CAISWDRTASGNTIYF.

The J gene is TRBJ2-1, the V gene TRBV24-1; D is uncertain. The germline V gene has CDR1 KGHDR and CDR2 SFDVKD. Trimming cost V 8 bases and J 10 bases, with 11 bases left between them. The CDR3 has 11 residues. The CDR3 region is CATTVGREQFF. DNA of the CDR3: TGTGCCACCACCGTCGGCCGAGAGCAGTTCTTC.

This clonotype was observed a few times. The gene calls are TRBV5-1 and TRBJ2-5, with D uncertain. V dropped 4 bases and J dropped 1 base, with 11 bases sitting between them. CDR1 is SGHRS, CDR2 YFSETQ, per germline. The CDR3 extends over 14 amino acids. In DNA form, the CDR3 reads TGCGCCAGCAGCCCAGGACCAGCCCAAGAGACCCAGTACTTC. Translation gives CASSPGPAQETQYF. Complete variable domain (other parts from reference TRBV5-1 and TRBJ2-5): KAGVTQTPRYLIKTRGQQVTLSCSPISGHRSVSWYQQTPGQGLQFLFEYFSETQRNKGNFPGRFSGRQFSNSRSEMNVSTLELGDSALYLCASSPGPAQETQYFGPGTRLLVL.

This clonotype was found many times. This chain joins TRBV9 and TRBJ1-4, with 8 nucleotides matching TRBD1. CDR1 and CDR2 (germline): SGDLS, YYNGEE. The CDR3 is 15 residues long. V gave up 4 bases and J gave up 5 bases; unmatched junction bases: 7. CDR3 in amino acids: CASSPGRTGNEKLFF. The CDR3 nucleotides are TGTGCCAGCAGCCCTGGAAGGACAGGGAATGAAAAACTGTTTTTT.

This clonotype was detected only a few times. This rearrangement joins TRBV5-1 to TRBJ2-4; 8 positions match TRBD1. V shed 1 base, J shed 7 bases, and the junction held 4 bases outside the gene matches. The CDR3 extends over 14 amino acids. Germline CDR1 and CDR2: SGHRS and YFSETQ. CDR3: CASSLSRGHNIQYF. The CDR3 region has the DNA TGCGCCAGCAGCTTGTCCAGGGGGCACAACATTCAGTACTTC.

This clonotype was seen only a few times. The chain carries TRBV7-9 and TRBJ2-1; 9 bases are shared with TRBD1. This CDR3 has 13 residues. The junction had 4 bases not matched to a gene; V was cut back by 8 bases and J by 5 bases. The germline gives CDR1 SEHNR, CDR2 FQNEAQ (reference sequence). CDR3 residues: CASRRTGDNEQFF. CDR3 bases: TGTGCCAGCCGCCGGACAGGGGACAATGAGCAGTTCTTC.

This clonotype was recorded a few times. This sequence joins TRBV7-3 and TRBJ2-1; D gene unclear. Germline V lookup: CDR1 SGHTA, CDR2 FQGTGA. The V end lost 5 bases, the J end lost 3 bases, and 8 bases lay between the germline ends. This CDR3 contains 13 residues. The CDR3 region is CASSPGDYNEQFF. The CDR3 region has the DNA TGTGCCAGCAGCCCTGGGGACTACAATGAGCAGTTCTTC.

The CDR3 protein is CAISATGDSNQPQHF. The CDR3 DNA reads TGTGCCATCAGTGCGACAGGGGATAGCAATCAGCCCCAGCATTTT. This rearrangement joins TRBV10-3 to TRBJ1-5, with 8 bases identical to TRBD1. This CDR3 region has 15 residues. CDR1 is ENHRY and CDR2 is SYGVKD in the germline V gene. V shed 4 bases, J shed 0 bases, and the junction held 2 bases outside the gene matches.

This clonotype was seen many times. The chain combines TRBV11-2 with TRBJ2-1; 7 bases are a match to TRBD2. The trim removed 1 base at V and 7 bases at J, leaving 4 bases unmatched. Germline CDR1 reads SGHAT; CDR2 reads FQNNGV. The CDR3 is made up of 14 amino acids. The CDR3 region is CASSLVRGMNEQFF. In nucleotides, the CDR3 is TGTGCCAGCAGCTTAGTGCGGGGGATGAATGAGCAGTTCTTC.

This clonotype was counted at least ten times. The chain recombines TRBV4-2 with TRBJ2-1, with 7 bases aligning to TRBD2. CDR1 and CDR2 from the germline V gene are LGHNA and YNFKEQ. Germline trimming cut 2 bases from V and 8 bases from J; bases unmatched to any gene: 18. The CDR3 has 18 amino acids. The CDR3 DNA follows: TGTGCCAGCAGCCAATTAATGGGACGGACTACCAGCGGGGATGAGCAGTTCTTC. Translating it yields CASSQLMGRTTSGDEQFF.

CDR3 loop: CASSPQQGIDQPQHF. The CDR3 bases are TGTGCCAGCAGCCCACAACAGGGTATTGATCAGCCCCAGCATTTT. The chain links TRBV9 to TRBJ1-5; D might be TRBD1 (6 bases). CDR1 is SGDLS, CDR2 YYNGEE, per germline. V dropped 4 bases and J dropped 5 bases, with 16 bases sitting between them. This CDR3 contains 15 residues.

This clonotype was counted only a few times. V is TRBV20-1 and J is TRBJ2-5, with TRBD2 matching over 14 bases. The germline gives CDR1 DFQATT, CDR2 SNEGSKA (reference sequence). The J segment lost 5 bases and the V segment lost 5 bases, leaving 10 bases of the junction unmatched. The CDR3 consists of 16 residues. In DNA form, the CDR3 reads TGCAGTGCTTTCCCGGGACTAGCGGGAGTTTACGAGACCCAGTACTTC. It specifies CSAFPGLAGVYETQYF.

A few counts support this clonotype. The chain carries TRBV7-2 and TRBJ2-3; the match to TRBD2 covers 12 bases. CDR1 is SGHTA and CDR2 is FQGNSA in the germline V gene. J lost 5 bases, V lost 3 bases, and 9 bases had no gene match. The CDR3 length is 17 residues. CDR3: CASSLVSSGGAIDTQYF. The CDR3 DNA sequence: TGTGCCAGCAGCTTGGTCTCTAGCGGGGGGGCCATAGATACGCAGTATTTT.